The 19 T cell receptor beta chains reported below all come from one sample, sequenced in a study of regulatory T cells in long-lasting Graves disease. Indicated time point: persistent/refractory GD, antithyroid drugs over 5 years with positive TRAb. The TCR library was prepared using RNA isolated from PBMCs. According to the study, TCR beta libraries were built with iRepertoire HTBI primers and CDR3-region Arm-PCR. From the multiplex PCR reads, TCRdb called clonotypes with MiXCR, one entry per CDR3 protein. The sample lists 700,000 or so distinct CDR3 sequences, approximately 29% occurring once. The specimen was peripheral blood mononuclear cells (PBMCs), collected when the disease was refractory, from a patient treated with antithyroid drugs. The receptors were gathered from a female donor with Graves disease.

The chain uses TRBV14 and TRBJ1-4; 7 bases map to TRBD1. The CDR3 contains 16 residues. The V and J ends lost 0 bases and 5 bases, in that order; junction bases with no gene match: 6. Germline CDR1 and CDR2: SGHDN and FVKESK. CDR3 in DNA: TGTGCCAGCAGCCAAGACATCAGGGGGTCGAATGAAAAACTGTTTTTT. Its translation is CASSQDIRGSNEKLFF.

The V and J genes are TRBV4-1 and TRBJ2-7; TRBD2 agrees at 9 bases. The CDR3 is 16 residues long. The germline gives CDR1 MGHRA, CDR2 YSYEKL. Unmatched junction bases numbered 3, after V lost 0 bases and J lost 0 bases. For the CDR3, the DNA is TGCGCCAGCAGCCAAGAACCTAGCGGGGTCTCCTACGAGCAGTACTTC. This codes for CASSQEPSGVSYEQYF.

As to this clonotype: Its ends do not fully match the called genes, so a read error is possible. The chain recombines TRBV2 with TRBJ2-7, with 8 bases identical to TRBD1. The CDR3 runs to 15 residues. Per germline, CDR1 SNHLY and CDR2 FYNNEI. The CDR3 spells CTSRETGVQGYEQYF. As DNA, the CDR3 is TGTACCAGCAGGGAGACAGGGGTGCAAGGCTACGAGCAGTACTTC.

At least ten counts were recorded for this clonotype. This rearrangement joins TRBV2 to TRBJ1-5; a possible D gene is TRBD1 (5 bases). This CDR3 has 15 residues. Germline lookup yields CDR1 SNHLY and CDR2 FYNNEI. V gave up 3 bases and J gave up 4 bases, with 13 bases separating them. The CDR3 DNA is TGTGCCAGCAGTGATGCAGGGATTCGGAATCAGCCCCAGCATTTT. Residues: CASSDAGIRNQPQHF.

This clonotype was seen a few times. The rearrangement uses TRBV20-1 and TRBJ2-6; TRBD2 is a possible D gene (5 bases). Trimming left V 1 base short and J 5 bases short, with 9 bases between. The CDR3 spans 14 residues. Germline CDR1 is DFQATT and CDR2 is SNEGSKA (reference sequence). Here the CDR3 reads CSARGGIRANVLTF. Written as DNA, the CDR3 is TGCAGTGCTAGAGGAGGGATTCGGGCCAACGTCCTGACTTTC.

The sample holds a few counts of this clonotype. The chain combines TRBV28 with TRBJ1-3, with 8 bases fitting TRBD1. The CDR3 length is 16 residues. The germline gives CDR1 MDHEN, CDR2 SYDVKM. V lost 1 base to trimming and J lost 4 bases; unmatched junction nucleotides: 6. CDR3 nucleotides: TGTGCCAGCAGTTTATTACAGGGGGGATCCGGAAACACCATATATTTT. It is translated as CASSLLQGGSGNTIYF. The variable domain in full, completed from reference TRBV28 and TRBJ1-3, reads DVKVTQSSRYLVKRTGEKVFLECVQDMDHENMFWYRQDPGLGLRLIYFSYDVKMKEKGDIPEGYSVSREKKERFSLILESASTNQTSMYLCASSLLQGGSGNTIYFGEGSWLTVV.

This chain uses TRBV12-3 or TRBV12-4 with TRBJ2-5; D gene uncertain. The CDR3 sequence is 11 residues long. V lost 8 bases and J 3 bases, leaving 7 bases between the germline ends. This chain's CDR3 is CASAIEETQYF. The CDR3 bases are TGTGCCAGCGCCATCGAAGAGACCCAGTACTTC.

V usage is TRBV14 and J usage is TRBJ2-5; D is ambiguous. Deletions cut 0 bases from V and 1 base from J, with 9 bases between. The CDR3 is 15 amino acids. Germline V gives CDR1 SGHDN, CDR2 FVKESK. CDR3 amino acids: CASSQDFSFQETQYF. CDR3 bases: TGTGCCAGCAGCCAAGATTTTTCGTTCCAAGAGACCCAGTACTTC.

The chain uses TRBV6-5 and TRBJ2-2, with D perhaps TRBD1 (5 bases). Germline CDR1 is MNHEY and CDR2 is SVGAGI. With 4 bases removed from V and 3 bases from J, the gap between germline ends came to 9 bases. The CDR3 length is 14 residues. The CDR3, as DNA: TGTGCCAGCAGTTTGCCAGGGTACACCGGGGAGCTGTTTTTT. This encodes CASSLPGYTGELFF.

There are many counts of this clonotype. The chain employs TRBV28 and TRBJ2-7, with 7 bases aligning to TRBD1. Germline CDR1 reads MDHEN; CDR2 reads SYDVKM. The CDR3 is 15 residues long. Losses at the gene ends were 5 bases for V and 3 bases for J; bases not matched to a gene: 10. The CDR3 DNA follows: TGTGCCAGCAGTCTAAAACCTGGACAGGTCTACGAGCAGTACTTC. The encoded protein is CASSLKPGQVYEQYF. Combining the CDR3 with reference TRBV28 and TRBJ2-7 gives the whole variable domain DVKVTQSSRYLVKRTGEKVFLECVQDMDHENMFWYRQDPGLGLRLIYFSYDVKMKEKGDIPEGYSVSREKKERFSLILESASTNQTSMYLCASSLKPGQVYEQYFGPGTRLTVT.

The chain recombines TRBV2 with TRBJ2-3; D is unresolved. CDR3 length: 12 residues. Per the germline V gene, CDR1 is SNHLY and CDR2 is FYNNEI. V dropped 3 bases and J dropped 1 base, with 2 bases sitting between them. DNA for the CDR3: TGTGCCAGCAGTGATGGCACAGATACGCAGTATTTT. Amino acid sequence: CASSDGTDTQYF.

This rearrangement joins TRBV11-2 to TRBJ2-6; no clear D. V was clipped by 4 bases and J by 2 bases, with 9 bases between them. The V gene's germline CDR1 is SGHAT and CDR2 FQNNGV. The CDR3 length is 15 residues. CDR3 nucleotides: TGTGCCAGCAGCTCCTACAGTACTGGGGCCAACGTCCTGACTTTC. Its protein product is CASSSYSTGANVLTF.

This clonotype was detected ten times or more. The chain has TRBV28 and TRBJ2-7; perhaps D is TRBD1 or TRBD2 (6 bases each). The CDR3 totals 14 residues. The germline CDR1 and CDR2 sequences are MDHEN and SYDVKM. Trimming took 5 bases from V and 6 from J, leaving 17 bases between them. The CDR3 DNA sequence: TGTGCCAGCAGTCTGCCCGGGGGCCTCCTCGAGCAGTACTTC. Translation: CASSLPGGLLEQYF.

This clonotype was counted a few times. The genes are TRBV27 and TRBJ2-2; 9 nucleotides line up with TRBD1. Germline values: CDR1 MNHEY, CDR2 SMNVEV (reference sequence). The CDR3 is 15 amino acids. The junction had 8 bases not matched to a gene; V was cut back by 5 bases and J by 7 bases. The CDR3 nucleotides are TGTGCCAGCAGTATTACAGGGGGCGATGGCGGGGAGCTGTTTTTT. It codes for CASSITGGDGGELFF.

V is TRBV7-9 and J is TRBJ1-1; no definite D call. V gave up 1 base and J gave up 9 bases, with 9 bases separating them. The germline V gene has CDR1 SEHNR and CDR2 FQNEAQ (reference sequence). This CDR3 is built from 12 residues. The CDR3: CASSLGGYKAFF. The CDR3, as DNA: TGTGCCAGCAGCTTAGGAGGGTATAAAGCTTTCTTT.

In this sample, this clonotype turned up a few times. In DNA, the CDR3 is TGTGCCAGCAGAACAGGGATCCGGGATCAGCCCCAGCATTTT. It yields the protein CASRTGIRDQPQHF. The V and J genes are TRBV12-3 or TRBV12-4 and TRBJ1-5; TRBD1 might be the D (6 bases). V was trimmed by 6 bases and J by 5 bases, leaving 14 bases between them. There are 14 residues in the CDR3.

The chain recombines TRBV5-5 with TRBJ2-5; D is ambiguous. V was pared by 1 base and J by 4 bases, with 8 bases between. Germline CDR1 SGHKS, CDR2 YYEKEE (reference sequence). There are 13 residues in the CDR3. The CDR3 DNA sequence: TGTGCCAGCAGCTTGAGCGACGTAGAGACCCAGTACTTC. Residues: CASSLSDVETQYF.

This clonotype was observed at least ten times. V is TRBV28 and J is TRBJ1-1, with D possibly being TRBD1 (5 bases). Trimming removed 5 bases at V and 5 bases at J, with 15 bases between. CDR3 length: 14 amino acids. CDR1 and CDR2 (germline): MDHEN, SYDVKM. CDR3 DNA: TGTGCCAGCAGTCCCCGGGACGTCGGGACTGAAGCTTTCTTT. It codes for CASSPRDVGTEAFF.

The genes are TRBV20-1 and TRBJ1-6, with a tentative D call TRBD1 (5 bases). CDR3 length: 15 residues. V lost 3 bases and J lost 6, with 15 bases in between. Germline CDR1 reads DFQATT; CDR2 reads SNEGSKA (reference sequence). The CDR3 reads CSASFGGPANSPLHF. CDR3 nucleotide sequence: TGCAGTGCTAGTTTCGGGGGACCCGCTAATTCACCCCTCCACTTT.